The 21 T cell receptor beta chains below were found in one sample sequenced in a study of T cells in women clearing cervical HPV infection (dated by TCRdb to the late 2010s). Library construction relied on the immunoSEQ multiplex PCR assay. Here the immuneACCESS table is served through TCRdb, limited to in-frame sequences with V and J called. Missing clones are a known gap in these copies; in checked studies unresolved V genes cover under half, and the rest lacks a known reason. The sample table holds fewer than 25,000 clones. Together, the top ten hold 4% to 5.5% of the sample. The specimen was blood buffy coat. The receptors shown here come from a woman between 18 and 69 years old with a cervical HPV16 infection that either progressed to CIN3+ or cleared (not recorded which).

This chain's CDR3 is CASRQDRGPEAFF. The DNA read from the CDR3 is TGTGCCAGCAGACAGGACAGGGGTCCTGAA. The chain combines TRBV2 with TRBJ1-1; TRBD1 matches at 9 bases. The sequenced fragment ends 3 residues before the CDR3 boundary, so the rest is inferred from the germline J gene. Germline loops: CDR1 SNHLY, CDR2 FYNNEI. With V trimmed by 6 bases and J by 6 bases, 5 bases remained unmatched. There are 13 residues in the CDR3.

A note on this clone: The DNA ends 3 residues before the CDR3 does, and the rest of the CDR3 is filled in from the germline J gene. The gene calls are TRBV19 and TRBJ2-1; 8 nucleotides match TRBD2. V shed 5 bases and J 7 bases; nucleotides not matched to a gene: 4. The CDR3 runs 13 residues. Germline V lookup: CDR1 LNHDA, CDR2 SQIVND (reference sequence). The DNA read from the CDR3 is TGTGCCAGTAGTGTGACGGGGGGGAATGAG. It is translated as CASSVTGGNE. The whole CDR3 sequence is CASSVTGGNEQFF.

For this clone: The read ends 3 residues shy of where the CDR3 ends; the end is completed using the germline J gene. This rearrangement joins TRBV6-1 to TRBJ2-7; 10 bases map to TRBD2. This CDR3 contains 16 residues. CDR1 and CDR2 from the germline V gene are MNHNS and SASEGT. Trimming cost V 3 bases and J 0 bases; bases outside gene matches: 5. The CDR3 spells CASSESGGVISYEQYF. The part of the CDR3 DNA that was read is TGTGCCAGCAGTGAGAGCGGGGGGGTTATCTCCTACGAG.

About this clone: The CDR3 is cut off 3 residues early in the read; its end comes from the germline J gene. This chain connects TRBV5-1 to TRBJ2-3, with 11 bases aligning to TRBD2. Germline values: CDR1 SGHRS, CDR2 YFSETQ. The CDR3 loop spans 16 amino acids. Partial CDR3 DNA: TGCGCCAGCAGCCTCAATCTAGCGGGAGGCTCGGAGACG. Amino acids: CASSLNLAGGSET. The full CDR3 is CASSLNLAGGSETQYF.

For this clone: The sequenced fragment ends 3 residues before the CDR3 boundary, so the rest is inferred from the germline J gene. The chain employs TRBV20-1 and TRBJ2-1; 8 nucleotides agree with TRBD1. CDR3 length: 13 amino acids. Germline-derived CDR1 and CDR2 are DFQATT and SNEGSKA (reference sequence). Trimming took 4 bases from V and 3 from J; bases not matched to a gene: 2. The sequenced CDR3 bases are TGCAGTGCTAACAGGGGGAACTACAATGAG. Residues: CSANRGNYNE. In full, the CDR3 reads CSANRGNYNEQFF.

Of note for this clone: The read stops 3 residues short of the end of the CDR3; the missing end is completed from the germline J gene. The rearrangement uses TRBV20-1 and TRBJ1-6; D is possibly TRBD1 (5 bases). CDR3 length: 13 amino acids. Trimming stripped 0 bases from V and 9 bases from J, with 9 bases between. Per germline, CDR1 DFQATT and CDR2 SNEGSKA (reference sequence). Partial CDR3 DNA: TGCAGTGCTAGAGATTGGAGGGGTTCACCC. Protein: CSARDWRGSP. The CDR3 in its entirety is CSARDWRGSPLHF.

As concerns this clone: The read ends 3 residues before the CDR3 terminus; that terminus is restored from the germline J gene. The chain has TRBV4-1 and TRBJ2-2; the match to TRBD2 covers 11 bases. J lost 4 bases, V lost 3 bases, and 7 bases had no gene match. This CDR3 spans 17 amino acids. Germline V gene data show CDR1 as MGHRA and CDR2 as YSYEKL. The sequenced part of the CDR3 DNA is TGCGCCAGCAGCCAGGAGACTAGCGGGATTTTCACCGGGGAG. Translated: CASSQETSGIFTGE. The full CDR3 reads CASSQETSGIFTGELFF.

Concerning this clone: The CDR3 end falls 3 residues outside the read, so it is completed with the germline J gene. This chain uses TRBV5-4 with TRBJ2-7; TRBD2 agrees at 9 bases. The CDR3 covers 14 residues. V shed 5 bases and J 5 bases; nucleotides not matched to a gene: 8. From germline, CDR1 is SGHNT and CDR2 YYREEE (reference sequence). The sequenced part of the CDR3 DNA is TGTGCCAGCAGGCCCGGGACTAGCAAGCACGAG. Translated: CASRPGTSKHE. The entire CDR3 sequence reads CASRPGTSKHEQYF.

With regard to this clone: Coverage ceases 3 residues before the CDR3 finishes, and the germline J gene fills in the end. The chain recombines TRBV7-2 with TRBJ1-2; 7 bases line up with TRBD1. Per the germline V gene, CDR1 is SGHTA and CDR2 is FQGNSA. This CDR3 contains 14 residues. Trimming removed 0 bases from V and 3 bases from J; junction bases left unmatched: 1. The sequenced part of the CDR3 DNA is TGTGCCAGCAGCTTAGCGGGACAGTACTATGGC. Amino acids: CASSLAGQYYG. The entire CDR3 reads CASSLAGQYYGYTF.

Points on this clone: Read coverage stops 3 residues before the CDR3 terminus; the germline J gene supplies the remainder. The chain employs TRBV4-1 and TRBJ2-3; TRBD2 is a possible D gene (6 bases). V dropped 1 base and J dropped 0 bases, with 8 bases sitting between them. CDR1 and CDR2 (germline): MGHRA, YSYEKL. The CDR3 sequence is 15 residues long. The CDR3 bases that were read are TGCGCCAGCAGCCAAGCGGAGGGGAGCACAGATACG. It codes for CASSQAEGSTDT. The whole CDR3 reads CASSQAEGSTDTQYF.

Turning to this clone: The read ends 3 residues early relative to the CDR3; the germline J gene fills the gap. The chain carries TRBV5-4 and TRBJ2-1; 11 bases map to TRBD2. The CDR3 consists of 14 residues. Germline V gene data show CDR1 as SGHNT and CDR2 as YYREEE (reference sequence). V trimming: 0 bases; J trimming: 9 bases; junction bases outside the gene matches: 2. The sequenced part of the CDR3 DNA is TGTGCCAGCAGCTTGGCTCTAGCGGGAGGTGAG. Residues: CASSLALAGGE. The whole CDR3 protein is CASSLALAGGEQFF.

A note on this clone: Coverage ceases 3 residues before the CDR3 finishes, and the germline J gene fills in the end. This chain connects TRBV18 to TRBJ1-2; no firm D call. The CDR3 is 14 residues long. In germline, CDR1 is KGHSH, CDR2 LQKENI. The CDR3: CASSSTSGSYDYTF. The sequenced CDR3 bases are TGTGCCAGCTCATCGACTAGCGGATCCTACGAC. The whole variable domain, remainder taken from reference TRBV18 and TRBJ1-2, is NAGVMQNPRHLVRRRGQEARLRCSPMKGHSHVYWYRQLPEEGLKFMVYLQKENIIDESGMPKERFSAEFPKEGPSILRIQQVVRGDSAAYFCASSSTSGSYDYTFGSGTRLTVV.

As regards this clone: The read halts 3 residues ahead of the CDR3 end, with the missing end drawn from the germline J gene. The V call is TRBV6-4, the J call TRBJ1-2; 8 positions match TRBD1. Per germline, CDR1 MRHNA and CDR2 SNTAGT. The CDR3 loop spans 13 amino acids. Trimming took 6 bases from V and 2 from J; bases not matched to a gene: 2. CDR3 DNA (partial): TGTGCCAGCAGCAGGGGGCAAAACTATGGC. Translation: CASSRGQNYG. In full, the CDR3 is CASSRGQNYGYTF.

On this clone itself: With the read ending 3 residues before the CDR3 end, the germline J gene is used to fill in that end. The chain combines TRBV4-2 with TRBJ1-1; 7 bases map to TRBD1. This CDR3 is built from 14 residues. Germline V gene lookup returns CDR1 LGHNA and CDR2 YNFKEQ. Trimming removed 4 bases from V and 7 bases from J; junction bases left unmatched: 9. The CDR3: CASSLHRGFSEAFF. CDR3 bases read: TGTGCCAGCAGCCTCCACAGGGGTTTCAGTGAA.

Comment on this clone: The CDR3 goes on 3 residues after the read ends, and that part is filled in from the germline J gene. The chain is built from TRBV29-1 and TRBJ1-2; possible D gene TRBD1, 6 bases. The germline V and J ends were trimmed by 3 bases and 7 bases, with 18 bases remaining between them. The CDR3 runs to 14 residues. The germline gives CDR1 SQVTM, CDR2 ANQGSEA. The sequenced CDR3 bases are TGCAGCGTTGATCCCGAGACAGGTTTTAGTGGC. Translation gives CSVDPETGFSG. Given in full, the CDR3 is CSVDPETGFSGYTF.

Comment on this clone: The sequence runs out 3 residues before the end of the CDR3; the remainder is reconstructed from the germline J gene. The chain links TRBV5-1 to TRBJ2-7; D is perhaps TRBD1 (7 bases). From germline, CDR1 is SGHRS and CDR2 YFSETQ. The CDR3 contains 14 residues. Trimming removed 0 bases at V and 4 bases at J, with 11 bases between. The DNA read from the CDR3 is TGCGCCAGCAGCTTGGTGGAGGGGGCTTACGAG. It specifies CASSLVEGAYE. The CDR3 in full is CASSLVEGAYEQYF. Based on the CDR3 plus reference TRBV5-1 and TRBJ2-7, the full variable domain is KAGVTQTPRYLIKTRGQQVTLSCSPISGHRSVSWYQQTPGQGLQFLFEYFSETQRNKGNFPGRFSGRQFSNSRSEMNVSTLELGDSALYLCASSLVEGAYEQYFGPGTRLTVT.

Points on this clone: Sequencing ends 3 residues short of the CDR3 end; the germline J gene provides the rest. The J gene is TRBJ2-1, the V gene TRBV19; 13 bases align to TRBD2. CDR1 and CDR2 from the germline V gene are LNHDA and SQIVND (reference sequence). V shed 3 bases and J 8 bases; nucleotides not matched to a gene: 10. The CDR3 is 17 residues long. The CDR3 DNA, read in part, is TGTGCCAGTAGTATTCTCCCGGGACTAGCGGGATTAGATGAG. Its translation is CASSILPGLAGLDE. In full, the CDR3 is CASSILPGLAGLDEQFF. The full variable domain, its missing parts supplied by reference TRBV19 and TRBJ2-1, is DGGITQSPKYLFRKEGQNVTLSCEQNLNHDAMYWYRQDPGQGLRLIYYSQIVNDFQKGDIAEGYSVSREKKESFPLTVTSAQKNPTAFYLCASSILPGLAGLDEQFFGPGTRLTVL.

For this clone: Coverage ceases 3 residues before the CDR3 finishes, and the germline J gene fills in the end. V usage is TRBV18 and J usage is TRBJ2-3, with TRBD1 matching over 8 bases. The ends lost 5 bases at V and 0 bases at J; junction bases unmatched: 4. Germline V gives CDR1 KGHSH, CDR2 LQKENI. The length of the CDR3 is 15 residues. The CDR3 DNA, read in part, is TGTGCCAGCTCAGCGGGACAGGCTAGCACAGATACG. Its translation is CASSAGQASTDT. The full CDR3 sequence reads CASSAGQASTDTQYF.

In the case of this clone: The observed sequence ends 3 residues before the CDR3 terminus, with the missing tail filled in from the germline J gene. The V gene is TRBV7-8, the J gene TRBJ2-5; no definite D call. Germline V CDR1 and CDR2: SGHVS, FQNEAQ. This CDR3 contains 14 residues. Trimming took off 1 base at V and 1 base at J, with 7 bases between the two ends. The CDR3: CASSLVLPQETQYF. The covered CDR3 bases are TGTGCCAGCAGCTTAGTACTACCCCAAGAGACC.

On this clone itself: The observed sequence ends 3 residues before the CDR3 terminus, with the missing tail filled in from the germline J gene. The chain couples TRBV15 to TRBJ2-7, with 7 positions matching TRBD1. Trimming removed 3 bases from V and 0 bases from J; junction bases left unmatched: 2. The CDR3 is 14 residues long. CDR1 is LNHNV and CDR2 is YYDKDF in the germline V gene (reference sequence). CDR3 region: CATSSGTVSYEQYF. The sequenced CDR3 bases are TGTGCCACCAGCAGTGGGACAGTCTCCTACGAG.

As for this clone: The DNA ends 3 residues before the CDR3 does, and the rest of the CDR3 is filled in from the germline J gene. The chain recombines TRBV2 with TRBJ2-3; D not certain. Trimming stripped 5 bases from V and 0 bases from J, with 12 bases between. The V gene's germline CDR1 is SNHLY and CDR2 FYNNEI. The CDR3 loop spans 15 amino acids. The CDR3 is CASSLQAGSTDTQYF. The CDR3 DNA, read in part, is TGTGCCAGCAGTCTCCAGGCCGGAAGCACAGATACG.